Listed here are 24 T cell receptor beta chains from one sample, sequenced in a study of blood T cells in healthy people across ages. A second PCR of 7 to 11 cycles used a sample-barcoded 5' primer and a J-beta primer mix. TCRdb ran MiXCR on the 5' RACE reads and lists one entry per CDR3 protein. The repertoire holds about 780,000 distinct CDR3 sequences, with around 25% as singletons. Separately, the same data were catalogued under a study of T cells of mothers and their children.

Sample: blood. The receptors originated from a boy between 10 and 17 years old in good health.

This chain uses TRBV18 with TRBJ2-1; 12 positions agree with TRBD2. The V and J ends lost 3 bases and 4 bases, in that order; junction bases with no gene match: 4. Germline V gene data show CDR1 as KGHSH and CDR2 as LQKENI. This CDR3 is 16 amino acids long. The CDR3 sequence is CASSPTSGGIYNEQFF. CDR3 bases: TGTGCCAGCTCACCCACTAGCGGGGGGATTTACAATGAGCAGTTCTTC.

V usage is TRBV5-1 and J usage is TRBJ1-4; 9 nucleotides align to TRBD1. J lost 8 bases, V lost 2 bases, and 7 bases had no gene match. The germline CDR1 and CDR2 sequences are SGHRS and YFSETQ. The CDR3 is 15 amino acids. The CDR3 DNA reads TGCGCCAGCAGCTTCTCACGACAGGGGGGAGAAAAACTGTTTTTT. Encoded protein: CASSFSRQGGEKLFF.

The chain couples TRBV9 to TRBJ2-5, with D possibly matching TRBD1 (6 bases). Gene TRBJ2-1 matches the end of the DNA better, so the J call may be wrong. The V gene's germline CDR1 is SGDLS and CDR2 YYNGEE. The length of the CDR3 is 15 residues. The CDR3 DNA reads TGTGCCAGCAGCGAGACAGGTAGTGGCTACAATGAGCAGTTCTTC. It specifies CASSETGSGYNEQFF.

The rearrangement joins TRBV20-1 to TRBJ2-2; 10 bases align to TRBD1. This CDR3 region has 16 residues. CDR1 and CDR2 from the germline V gene are DFQATT and SNEGSKA (reference sequence). Trimming cost V 1 base and J 5 bases; bases outside gene matches: 7. In DNA, the CDR3 is TGCAGTGCTAGAGCTGCAAGGACAGGGGGAACCGGGGAGCTGTTTTTT. Protein: CSARAARTGGTGELFF.

The J gene is TRBJ1-6, the V gene TRBV2; 8 nucleotides align to TRBD1. With V trimmed by 11 bases and J by 3 bases, 3 bases remained unmatched. The CDR3 is made up of 13 amino acids. Looked up from germline, CDR1 is SNHLY and CDR2 is FYNNEI. The CDR3 is CAGQGDYNSPLHF. The DNA of the CDR3 is TGTGCCGGACAGGGAGACTATAATTCACCCCTCCACTTT.

This clonotype was found many times. This sequence joins TRBV12-3 or TRBV12-4 and TRBJ2-7; the D is unclear. V was clipped by 8 bases and J by 0 bases, with 14 bases between them. The CDR3 runs to 14 residues. For the CDR3, the DNA is TGTGCCAGCCCCGTGGGTGTCCCCTCCTACGAGCAGTACTTC. Translation gives CASPVGVPSYEQYF.

This clonotype turned up a few times. The chain recombines TRBV27 with TRBJ1-2; D unresolved. Germline values: CDR1 MNHEY, CDR2 SMNVEV (reference sequence). V was cut by 6 bases and J by 1 base, with 12 bases left in between. This CDR3 is built from 14 residues. The CDR3 is CASSHTPYNYGYTF. The CDR3 DNA reads TGTGCCAGCAGCCATACGCCTTATAACTATGGCTACACCTTC.

A few counts support this clonotype. The J gene is TRBJ2-5, the V gene TRBV7-7, with unresolved D. The end of the DNA is better explained by TRBJ2-1, so the J call may be wrong. This CDR3 contains 14 residues. Germline assignment: CDR1 SSHAT and CDR2 FNYEAQ (reference sequence). The DNA for the CDR3 is TGTGCCAGCAGCTTAGCGGAAACCGATCGGGAGCAGTTCTTC. Protein sequence: CASSLAETDREQFF.

This clonotype showed up just a few times. The CDR3 nucleotides read TGCGCCAGCAGGGAGGGACCGGAGGGGACCCATAAAATCTACGAGCAGTACTTC. Translating gives CASREGPEGTHKIYEQYF. This chain connects TRBV10-2 to TRBJ2-7; the D gene is possibly TRBD2 (6 bases). The length of the CDR3 is 18 residues. Germline values: CDR1 WSHSY, CDR2 SAAADI. V was shortened by 6 bases and J by 3 bases, with 27 bases between the two germline ends.

This clonotype was picked up a small number of times. This CDR3 is CASSLGQPWGNYGYTF. CDR3 nucleotides: TGCGCCAGCAGCTTGGGCCAGCCTTGGGGGAACTATGGCTACACCTTC. V and J are TRBV5-1 and TRBJ1-2, with TRBD1 as a possible D gene (5 bases). Germline CDR1 SGHRS, CDR2 YFSETQ. CDR3 length equals 16 residues. V shed 0 bases and J shed 2 bases, with 14 bases lying between them.

On this clonotype: A much larger clone lies a single base off, so this may be a read error. The J gene is TRBJ2-5, the V gene TRBV5-4, with 8 bases identical to TRBD2. V lost 0 bases to trimming and J lost 6 bases; unmatched junction nucleotides: 7. Germline V gene data show CDR1 as SGHNT and CDR2 as YYREEE (reference sequence). This CDR3 region has 15 residues. CDR3 nucleotide sequence: TGTGCCAGCAGCTTGGCCGGGGGGGTTGGAAAGACCCAGTACTTC. Its protein is CASSLAGGVGKTQYF.

The sample holds a few counts of this clonotype. The V gene is TRBV5-1, the J gene TRBJ2-1; a possible D gene is TRBD1 (6 bases). The germline V gene encodes CDR1 SGHRS and CDR2 YFSETQ. V lost 0 bases to trimming and J lost 7 bases, with 17 bases between them. The CDR3 length is 16 residues. The CDR3 DNA reads TGCGCCAGCAGCTTGGAGGGGGAACCGGTGAGGAATGAGCAGTTCTTC. This codes for CASSLEGEPVRNEQFF. Full variable domain (missing parts from reference TRBV5-1 and TRBJ2-1): KAGVTQTPRYLIKTRGQQVTLSCSPISGHRSVSWYQQTPGQGLQFLFEYFSETQRNKGNFPGRFSGRQFSNSRSEMNVSTLELGDSALYLCASSLEGEPVRNEQFFGPGTRLTVL.

The chain recombines TRBV7-9 with TRBJ2-5, with D uncertain. With the DNA end fitting TRBJ2-1 better, the J assignment may be wrong. Germline assignment: CDR1 SEHNR and CDR2 FQNEAQ (reference sequence). CDR3 length: 11 residues. CDR3 residues: CASSLSSEQFF. The DNA of the CDR3 is TGTGCCAGCAGCTTATCAAGTGAGCAGTTCTTC.

This chain joins TRBV30 and TRBJ2-2; tentative D call: TRBD1 (5 bases). CDR3 size: 11 residues. Per germline, CDR1 GTSNPN and CDR2 SVGIG (reference sequence). The V end was cut by 4 bases, the J end by 7 bases, with 7 bases between. CDR3 in amino acids: CAWTGIGELFF. DNA of the CDR3: TGTGCCTGGACAGGGATCGGGGAGCTGTTTTTT.

The chain joins TRBV7-9 to TRBJ2-1; 7 bases agree with TRBD1. CDR3 size: 14 residues. After removal of 8 bases from V and 3 bases from J, the junction contained 7 bases not matched to a gene. CDR1 is SEHNR and CDR2 is FQNEAQ in the germline V gene (reference sequence). The CDR3, as DNA: TGTGCCAGCCTGACAGGGAGCAACTACAATGAGCAGTTCTTC. It translates to CASLTGSNYNEQFF.

The table lists this clonotype with a few counts. The chain carries TRBV20-1 and TRBJ2-2; 10 bases match TRBD1. Germline trimming cut 5 bases from V and 6 bases from J; bases unmatched to any gene: 6. Germline assignment: CDR1 DFQATT and CDR2 SNEGSKA (reference sequence). The CDR3 length is 14 residues. CDR3 nucleotides: TGCAGTGCTCTCGGACAGGGGGACTCCGGGGAGCTGTTTTTT. It encodes CSALGQGDSGELFF.

The V and J genes are TRBV4-1 and TRBJ1-5; 7 nucleotides align to TRBD1. This CDR3 region has 15 residues. V shed 1 base and J 5 bases; nucleotides not matched to a gene: 5. Germline CDR1 MGHRA, CDR2 YSYEKL. CDR3 DNA sequence: TGCGCCAGCAGCCAAGGACAGGGAGACGATCAGCCCCAGCATTTT. Protein sequence: CASSQGQGDDQPQHF.

Only a few counts were recorded for this clonotype. The rearrangement uses TRBV7-6 and TRBJ1-4; D possibly corresponds to TRBD1 (6 bases). Trimming shortened V by 5 bases and J by 7 bases, and 11 bases separated the two germline ends. CDR3 size: 13 residues. Germline values: CDR1 SGHVS, CDR2 FNYEAQ. CDR3 sequence (DNA): TGTGCCAGCAGCCGTCAGGGGTTTGAAAAACTGTTTTTT. Translating gives CASSRQGFEKLFF.

CDR3 nucleotides: TGTGCCAGTATGGGACTAGCGGGGGCCTACGAGCAGTACTTC. Amino acids: CASMGLAGAYEQYF. The chain uses TRBV27 and TRBJ2-5, with 14 bases identical to TRBD2. The end of the DNA aligns better with TRBJ2-7, so the J call may be wrong. The V gene's germline CDR1 is MNHEY and CDR2 SMNVEV (reference sequence). The CDR3 extends over 14 amino acids.

This clonotype showed up just once. The J gene is TRBJ2-3, the V gene TRBV20-1; D gene uncertain. The V and J ends lost 1 base and 4 bases respectively, with 12 bases between them. The CDR3 is 14 residues long. Germline CDR1 DFQATT, CDR2 SNEGSKA (reference sequence). The CDR3 sequence: CSARVPPGADTQYF. CDR3 in DNA: TGCAGTGCTAGAGTACCCCCTGGGGCAGATACGCAGTATTTT.

This clonotype was seen more than once but under ten times. This chain uses TRBV7-9 with TRBJ1-2; a weak D match, TRBD1 (6 bases). Germline CDR1 reads SEHNR; CDR2 reads FQNEAQ (reference sequence). The CDR3 spans 13 residues. V was cut by 3 bases and J by 8 bases, with 13 bases left in between. The CDR3 region has the DNA TGTGCCAGCAGCTTCCCGGGGGCGGGAGGCTACACCTTC. It translates to CASSFPGAGGYTF.

A few counts support this clonotype. The chain combines TRBV7-9 with TRBJ1-2; no clear D gene. CDR1 SEHNR and CDR2 FQNEAQ come from the germline V gene (reference sequence). V lost 5 bases, J lost 8 bases, and 12 bases lay in between. This CDR3 is 12 amino acids long. CDR3 in amino acids: CASSREEGGYTF. The CDR3, as DNA: TGTGCCAGCAGCAGAGAAGAGGGCGGCTACACCTTC.

This chain connects TRBV19 to TRBJ2-3; 7 bases align to TRBD2. Losses at the gene ends were 4 bases for V and 0 bases for J; bases not matched to a gene: 4. The germline CDR1 and CDR2 sequences are LNHDA and SQIVND (reference sequence). This CDR3 region has 15 residues. CDR3 in DNA: TGTGCCAGTAGTACCGGGGGGTTTAGCACAGATACGCAGTATTTT. Protein product: CASSTGGFSTDTQYF.

The sample holds a few counts of this clonotype. V usage is TRBV21-1 and J usage is TRBJ2-5; the table assigns TRBD2, which was not confirmed against the DNA. TRBV21-1 is a known pseudogene. The CDR3 is 18 residues long. The CDR3 here is CASSRGLAGGPHQETQYF. The CDR3 DNA is TGTGCCAGCAGCAGGGGACTAGCGGGAGGGCCCCACCAAGAGACCCAGTACTTC.